The 16 T cell receptor beta chains presented below share a single source sample, sequenced in a study of molecular identifiers for immune sequencing clone quantification listed by TCRdb under 2018. The method was PCR. The listed sequencing device is Illumina HiSeq 4000. TCRdb reprocessing: public reads trimmed at Q25 with fastp, clones called with MiXCR, in-frame beta chains kept. Rows with one shared CDR3 protein collapse into an entry with the most common genes and DNA. Present in this sample are about 640,000 distinct CDR3 sequences, approximately 20% of which were seen just once. The ten largest make up 0.85% to 0.9% of the sample. The sample was naive CD8+ T cells from blood, with Jurkat cell RNA spiked in. This specimen's cell subset or site label, per the study, means: FACS-sorted CD8+CD4-CCR7+CD45RA+ naive T cells. The receptor source for this set is a human donor in good health. Some libraries in this study had Jurkat cell RNA spiked in.

Regarding this clonotype: A much larger clonotype is one base distant, so this may be a read error. The rearrangement links TRBV20-1 to TRBJ2-7, with TRBD1 matching 8 bases. There are 14 residues in the CDR3. CDR1 and CDR2 from the germline V gene are DFQATT and SNEGSKA (reference sequence). CDR3 sequence reads: CSRRTGRPPYEQYF. The CDR3 coding sequence is TGCAGCCGCCGGACAGGGAGACCCCCCTACGAGCAGTACTTC.

This clonotype was counted many times. V gene TRBV16 combines with J gene TRBJ1-5; D is perhaps TRBD1 (5 bases). The CDR3 spans 16 residues. V was shortened by 0 bases and J by 7 bases, with 16 bases between the two germline ends. Germline CDR1 reads KGHSY; CDR2 reads FQNENV. CDR3 protein: CASSQSAGQVKQPQHF. DNA for the CDR3: TGTGCCAGCAGCCAATCGGCGGGGCAGGTCAAACAGCCCCAGCATTTT.

This clonotype appeared a few times. The germline gene is not matched at one end of the junction; a read error may be the cause. DNA of the CDR3: TGTGCCAGCAGTTTCAACCTAAATTCACCCTTCCACTTT. Translation gives CASSFNLNSPFHF. The chain links TRBV28 to TRBJ1-6; D gene unclear. Germline V CDR1 and CDR2: MDHEN, SYDVKM. CDR3 length: 13 amino acids.

This clonotype was observed at least ten times. The chain carries TRBV28 and TRBJ1-5, with a tentative D call TRBD1 (5 bases). V was pared by 4 bases and J by 0 bases, with 10 bases between. Germline values: CDR1 MDHEN, CDR2 SYDVKM. The CDR3 runs 15 residues. The CDR3 loop reads CASSWGVNSNQPQHF. The CDR3, as DNA: TGTGCCAGCAGTTGGGGGGTCAATAGCAATCAGCCCCAGCATTTT.

In its sample, this clonotype was seen many times. The chain is built from TRBV7-9 and TRBJ1-4; 8 bases fit TRBD1. Per the germline V gene, CDR1 is SEHNR and CDR2 is FQNEAQ (reference sequence). The CDR3 extends over 16 amino acids. V gave up 5 bases and J gave up 6 bases; unmatched junction bases: 11. The DNA for the CDR3 is TGTGCCAGCAGCACCGGACAGGGAGTGGGGTATGAAAAACTGTTTTTT. It codes for CASSTGQGVGYEKLFF.

This clonotype came up many times. This rearrangement joins TRBV4-2 to TRBJ2-7; 7 bases match TRBD2. This CDR3 has 17 residues. The germline gives CDR1 LGHNA, CDR2 YNFKEQ. V trimming: 3 bases; J trimming: 3 bases; junction bases outside the gene matches: 14. The CDR3 sequence: CASSQELSGIRSYEQYF. The CDR3 DNA sequence: TGTGCCAGCAGCCAGGAGCTCAGCGGGATCAGAAGCTACGAGCAGTACTTC.

There are many counts of this clonotype. This chain links TRBV27 with TRBJ2-7; perhaps TRBD1 as D (7 bases). This CDR3 spans 15 amino acids. Germline V CDR1 and CDR2: MNHEY, SMNVEV (reference sequence). V was trimmed by 2 bases and J by 3 bases, leaving 14 bases between them. CDR3: CASSLTGQGGYEQYF. In nucleotides, the CDR3 is TGTGCCAGCAGTTTAACGGGGCAGGGGGGCTACGAGCAGTACTTC.

This clonotype appeared a few times. The V gene is TRBV3-1, the J gene TRBJ2-1, with 13 bases identical to TRBD2. Germline V gene lookup returns CDR1 LGHDT and CDR2 YNNKEL (reference sequence). CDR3 length: 17 residues. With 0 bases clipped from V and 9 bases from J, the junction kept 8 bases outside the gene matches. The CDR3 region is CASSQEFSTSGGGEQFF. The CDR3, as DNA: TGTGCCAGCAGCCAAGAATTTTCAACTAGCGGGGGGGGTGAGCAGTTCTTC.

In its sample, this clonotype was seen many times. The V call is TRBV30, the J call TRBJ2-1, with D possibly matching TRBD2 (5 bases). Germline V gene sequence: CDR1 GTSNPN, CDR2 SVGIG (reference sequence). CDR3 length: 13 amino acids. V lost 4 bases, J lost 5 bases, and 12 bases lay in between. CDR3 DNA: TGTGCCTGGACTCGAACTAGGAACAATGAGCAGTTCTTC. Its translation is CAWTRTRNNEQFF. The full variable domain, completed using reference TRBV30 and TRBJ2-1, is SQTIHQWPATLVQPVGSPLSLECTVEGTSNPNLYWYRQAAGRGLQLLFYSVGIGQISSEVPQNLSASRPQDRQFILSSKKLLLSDSGFYLCAWTRTRNNEQFFGPGTRLTVL.

This clonotype appeared many times. The chain employs TRBV9 and TRBJ2-3; D remains ambiguous. Germline V CDR1 and CDR2: SGDLS, YYNGEE. The CDR3 has 15 residues. Trimming left V 0 bases short and J 0 bases short, with 8 bases between. The chain's CDR3 is CASSVGTMSTDTQYF. The CDR3 DNA sequence: TGTGCCAGCAGCGTAGGGACCATGAGCACAGATACGCAGTATTTT. Complete variable domain (other parts from reference TRBV9 and TRBJ2-3): DSGVTQTPKHLITATGQRVTLRCSPRSGDLSVYWYQQSLDQGLQFLIQYYNGEERAKGNILERFSAQQFPDLHSELNLSSLELGDSALYFCASSVGTMSTDTQYFGPGTRLTVL.

The chain uses TRBV27 and TRBJ2-5; 11 nucleotides line up with TRBD2. The CDR3 length is 17 residues. Trimming cost V 0 bases and J 2 bases; bases outside gene matches: 5. CDR1 is MNHEY and CDR2 is SMNVEV in the germline V gene (reference sequence). The CDR3, as DNA: TGTGCCAGCAGTTTATCCCCCGGACTAGCGGGTCAAGAGACCCAGTACTTC. Residues: CASSLSPGLAGQETQYF.

Ten or more counts support this clonotype. The chain joins TRBV3-1 to TRBJ1-3; D is unresolved. Looked up from germline, CDR1 is LGHDT and CDR2 is YNNKEL (reference sequence). Deletions cut 6 bases from V and 0 bases from J, with 9 bases between. CDR3 size: 14 residues. Written as DNA, the CDR3 is TGTGCCAGCAGGGGCCCAAGCTCTGGAAACACCATATATTTT. It translates to CASRGPSSGNTIYF.

The rearrangement joins TRBV4-3 to TRBJ2-5; either TRBD1 or TRBD2 may supply D (5 bases each). Trimming removed 0 bases at V and 5 bases at J, with 13 bases between. The CDR3 runs to 15 residues. The germline V gene has CDR1 LGHNA and CDR2 YSLEER. CDR3 residues: CASSQDLDEGETQYF. The CDR3 region has the DNA TGCGCCAGCAGCCAAGATTTGGACGAGGGGGAGACCCAGTACTTC.

Remarks on this clonotype: A read error may be the cause here, since a much bigger clone is one base away. The rearrangement links TRBV20-1 to TRBJ2-7, with 10 bases that match TRBD2. Germline V CDR1 and CDR2: DFQATT, SNEGSKA (reference sequence). The CDR3 contains 14 residues. Germline trimming cut 3 bases from V and 4 bases from J; bases unmatched to any gene: 6. CDR3 DNA sequence: TGCAGTGCTAGGATTAGCGGGGGGTGGTACGAGCAGTACTTC. Translated: CSARISGGWYEQYF.

This clonotype has just a few counts. V and J are TRBV15 and TRBJ2-5; no definite D call. CDR1 LNHNV and CDR2 YYDKDF come from the germline V gene (reference sequence). The CDR3 loop spans 16 amino acids. V was trimmed by 0 bases and J by 3 bases, leaving 14 bases between them. The DNA of the CDR3 is TGTGCCACCAGCAGAGATCAAGGAGCGTTAAAAGAGACCCAGTACTTC. Amino acids: CATSRDQGALKETQYF.

This clonotype has just a few counts. This sequence joins TRBV4-1 and TRBJ2-7; D unclear. The CDR3 sequence is 14 residues long. Trimming removed 0 bases at V and 1 base at J, with 7 bases between. The germline V gene has CDR1 MGHRA and CDR2 YSYEKL. CDR3 protein: CASSQEARSYEQYF. The CDR3, as DNA: TGCGCCAGCAGCCAAGAGGCCAGATCCTACGAGCAGTACTTC.